This TCR beta chain appears in the sequencing data of a study of blood T cell repertoires in COVID-19. Whole-study context: COVID-19 samples collected from the United States, Italy and Spain covered acute and convalescent phases. Sources were T cells, B-cell-depleted T cells, or PBMCs; the material itself was cDNA or gDNA.

As handled by the study authors: Scientists estimated how many nucleated cells there were by amplifying reference gene primers. TCRdb keeps only in-frame clones here, not all; method: immunoSEQ multiplex PCR. That table supplies the V and J calls and clone size; D and trimming were determined from the DNA. The sample has approximately 270,000 clones, 75% to 90% seen once. The CDR3 spans 12 residues. V lost 4 bases and J lost 5, with 6 bases in between. Germline V gene sequence: CDR1 SEHNR, CDR2 FQNEAQ (reference sequence). The receptor was derived from a man between 50 and 59 years old with acute or convalescent COVID-19. The sequencing sample was made of peripheral blood. This chain connects TRBV7-9 to TRBJ2-4, with D possibly being TRBD2 (5 bases). The CDR3 nucleotides are TGTGCCAGCAGCTACGGGGAAAACATTCAGTACTTC. Amino acids: CASSYGENIQYF.